This record concerns one T cell receptor beta chain sequence. What it recognizes is unknown. The data originate from a study of T-cell memory formation after mild COVID-19. On the study more broadly: TCR clusters showed largely donor specificity.

Study outcomes and limitations: Among contracting clones, CD4+ were mainly CM/EM and CD8+ enriched in EMRA.

TCRdb itself ran the 5' RACE reads through MiXCR, one entry per CDR3 protein. Of approximately 340,000 distinct CDR3 sequences detected, about 15% appear once; the ten largest clones hold 20% to 25%. The sequenced sample was PBMCs or a T cell subset sorted from them (not recorded which). The clonotype was recovered from a man aged 18 to 35 who had mild COVID-19 (a few samples of this study predate the infection). Cell type and time point are not known.

The CDR3 here is CASSLVSGGTSETQYF. Written as DNA, the CDR3 is TGTGCCAGCAGCTTAGTGAGCGGGGGAACCTCAGAGACCCAGTACTTC. The chain recombines TRBV7-2 with TRBJ2-5; 8 bases align to TRBD2. The CDR3 spans 16 residues. V shed 1 base, J shed 4 bases, and the junction held 8 bases outside the gene matches. Germline V CDR1 and CDR2: SGHTA, FQGNSA. The complete variable domain, with remaining parts taken from reference TRBV7-2 and TRBJ2-5, reads GAGVSQSPSNKVTEKGKDVELRCDPISGHTALYWYRQSLGQGLEFLIYFQGNSAPDKSGLPSDRFSAERTGGSVSTLTIQRTQQEDSAVYLCASSLVSGGTSETQYFGPGTRLLVL.